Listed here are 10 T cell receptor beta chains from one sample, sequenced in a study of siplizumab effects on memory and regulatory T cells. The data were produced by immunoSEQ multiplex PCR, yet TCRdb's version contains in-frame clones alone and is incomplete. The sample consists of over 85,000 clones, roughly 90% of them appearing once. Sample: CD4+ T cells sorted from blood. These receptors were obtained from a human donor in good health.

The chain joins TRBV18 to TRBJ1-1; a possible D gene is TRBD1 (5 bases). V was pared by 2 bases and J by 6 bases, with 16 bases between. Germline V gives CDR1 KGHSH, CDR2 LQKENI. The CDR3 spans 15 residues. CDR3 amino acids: CASSPIGQGEAEAFF. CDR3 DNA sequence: TGTGCCAGCTCACCAATCGGGCAGGGCGAGGCTGAAGCTTTCTTT. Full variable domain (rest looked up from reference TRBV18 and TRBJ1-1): NAGVMQNPRHLVRRRGQEARLRCSPMKGHSHVYWYRQLPEEGLKFMVYLQKENIIDESGMPKERFSAEFPKEGPSILRIQQVVRGDSAAYFCASSPIGQGEAEAFFGQGTRLTVV.

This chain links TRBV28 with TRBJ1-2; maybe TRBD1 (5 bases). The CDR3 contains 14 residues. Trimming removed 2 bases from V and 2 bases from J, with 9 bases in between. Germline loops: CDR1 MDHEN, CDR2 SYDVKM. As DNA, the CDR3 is TGTGCCAGCAGTTTAGGGGGAGCGAACTATGGCTACACCTTC. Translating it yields CASSLGGANYGYTF.

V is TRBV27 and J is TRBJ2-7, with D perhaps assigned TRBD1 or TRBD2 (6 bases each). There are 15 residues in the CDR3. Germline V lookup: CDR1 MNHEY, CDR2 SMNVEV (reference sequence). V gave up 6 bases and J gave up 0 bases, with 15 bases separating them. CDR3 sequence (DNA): TGTGCCAGCAGGGGGGGCTCCGCGGGCTCCTACGAGCAGTACTTC. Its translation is CASRGGSAGSYEQYF.

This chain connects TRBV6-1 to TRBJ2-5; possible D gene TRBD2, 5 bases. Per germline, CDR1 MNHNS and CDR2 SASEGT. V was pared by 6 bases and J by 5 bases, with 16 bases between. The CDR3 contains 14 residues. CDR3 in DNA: TGTGCCAGCAGCGACGGTAATTGGAGGGAGACCCAGTACTTC. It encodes CASSDGNWRETQYF.

The CDR3 nucleotides are TGTGCCAGCAGAGATGTTGGGGGCCCCCACACTGAAGCTTTCTTT. Protein product: CASRDVGGPHTEAFF. V is TRBV6-5 and J is TRBJ1-1; TRBD1 is a possible D gene (6 bases). Per germline, CDR1 MNHEY and CDR2 SVGAGI. This CDR3 region has 15 residues. With 6 bases removed from V and 3 bases from J, the gap between germline ends came to 17 bases.

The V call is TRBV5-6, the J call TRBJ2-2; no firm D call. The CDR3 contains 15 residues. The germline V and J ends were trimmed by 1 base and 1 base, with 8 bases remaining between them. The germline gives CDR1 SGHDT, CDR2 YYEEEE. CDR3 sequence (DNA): TGTGCCAGCAGCTTGCTAGGTAGGAACACCGGGGAGCTGTTTTTT. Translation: CASSLLGRNTGELFF.

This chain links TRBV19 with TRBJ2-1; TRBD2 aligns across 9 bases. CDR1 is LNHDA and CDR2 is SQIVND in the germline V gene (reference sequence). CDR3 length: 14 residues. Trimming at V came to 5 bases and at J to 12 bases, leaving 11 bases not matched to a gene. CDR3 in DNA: TGTGCCAGTAGTCCCGTAGCGGGGGCCTCCGGGCAGTTCTTC. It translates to CASSPVAGASGQFF.

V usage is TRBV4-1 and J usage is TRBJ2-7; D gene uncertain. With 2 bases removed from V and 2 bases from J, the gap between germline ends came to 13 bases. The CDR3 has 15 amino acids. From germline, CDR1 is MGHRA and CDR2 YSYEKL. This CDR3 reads CASSQRLGSPYEQYF. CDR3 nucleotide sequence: TGCGCCAGCAGCCAACGTTTAGGCAGCCCCTACGAGCAGTACTTC.

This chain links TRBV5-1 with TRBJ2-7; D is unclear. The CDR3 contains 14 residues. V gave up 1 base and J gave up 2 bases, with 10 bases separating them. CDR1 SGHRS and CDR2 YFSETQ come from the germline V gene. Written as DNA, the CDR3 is TGCGCCAGCAGCTTGATGACCGACCCCTACGAGCAGTACTTC. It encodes CASSLMTDPYEQYF.

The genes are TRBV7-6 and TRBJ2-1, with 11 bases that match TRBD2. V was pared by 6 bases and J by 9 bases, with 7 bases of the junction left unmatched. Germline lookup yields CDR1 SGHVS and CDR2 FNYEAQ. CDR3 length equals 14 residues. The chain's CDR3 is CASRLAGEMTEQFF. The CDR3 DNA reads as TGTGCCAGCAGACTAGCGGGAGAAATGACTGAGCAGTTCTTC.